The source of this T cell receptor beta chain is a study of T cells in Graves' hyperthyroidism and ophthalmopathy. Overall study findings and caveats: Blood also carried most thyroid clonotypes expanded above 0.001. Model-based prediction identified ophthalmopathy a median approximately 6.2 months prior to its onset. Stable hyperthyroidism and ophthalmopathy were separated using 13 V-J signatures.

This clonotype was seen many times. Its antigen is not known. From roughly 10 ml of fresh peripheral blood, PBMCs were isolated. Amplified TCR beta CDR3 regions derived from RNA transcripts. HTBI primers were the set used in a first-round RT-PCR of the TCR CDR3. A single record per CDR3 protein comes from TCRdb applying MiXCR to the multiplex PCR reads. The sample holds 620,000 or so distinct CDR3 sequences, about 14% seen once. Per the germline V gene, CDR1 is SEHNR and CDR2 is FQNEAQ (reference sequence). The CDR3 spans 14 residues. V lost 5 bases, J lost 1 base, and 11 bases lay in between. This TCR came from a woman aged 50 to 65 with Graves' ophthalmopathy. The genes are TRBV7-9 and TRBJ2-5; a possible D gene is TRBD1 (6 bases). The material sequenced was blood. The CDR3 loop is CASSGRGIQETQYF. CDR3 coding DNA: TGTGCCAGCAGCGGCAGGGGAATCCAAGAGACCCAGTACTTC. The whole variable domain, remainder taken from reference TRBV7-9 and TRBJ2-5, is DTGVSQNPRHKITKRGQNVTFRCDPISEHNRLYWYRQTLGQGPEFLTYFQNEAQLEKSRLLSDRFSAERPKGSFSTLEIQRTEQGDSAMYLCASSGRGIQETQYFGPGTRLLVL.